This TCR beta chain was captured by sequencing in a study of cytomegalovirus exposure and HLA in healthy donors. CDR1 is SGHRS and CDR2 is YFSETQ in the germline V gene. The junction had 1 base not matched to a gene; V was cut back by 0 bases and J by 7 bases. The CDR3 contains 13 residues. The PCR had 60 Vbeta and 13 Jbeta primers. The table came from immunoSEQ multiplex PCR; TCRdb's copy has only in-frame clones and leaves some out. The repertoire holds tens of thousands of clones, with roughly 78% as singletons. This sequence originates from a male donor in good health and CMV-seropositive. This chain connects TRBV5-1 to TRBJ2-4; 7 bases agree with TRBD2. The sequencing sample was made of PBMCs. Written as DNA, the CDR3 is TGCGCCAGCAGCTTGGGGACTAGTAACATTCAGTACTTC. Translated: CASSLGTSNIQYF.